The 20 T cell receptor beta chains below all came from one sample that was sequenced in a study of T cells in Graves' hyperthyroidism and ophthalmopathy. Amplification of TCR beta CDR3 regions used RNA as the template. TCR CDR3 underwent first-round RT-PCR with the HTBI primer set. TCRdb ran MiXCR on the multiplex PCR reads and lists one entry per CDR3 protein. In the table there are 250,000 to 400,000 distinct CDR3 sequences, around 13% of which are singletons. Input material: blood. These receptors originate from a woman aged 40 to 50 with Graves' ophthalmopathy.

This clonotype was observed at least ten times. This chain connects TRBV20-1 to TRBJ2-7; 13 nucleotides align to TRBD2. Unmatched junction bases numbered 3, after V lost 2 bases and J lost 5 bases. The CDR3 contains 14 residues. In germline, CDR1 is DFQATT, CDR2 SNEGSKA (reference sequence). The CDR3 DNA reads TGCAGTGCTAGAAGGACTAGCGGGAGAGACGAGCAGTACTTC. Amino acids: CSARRTSGRDEQYF.

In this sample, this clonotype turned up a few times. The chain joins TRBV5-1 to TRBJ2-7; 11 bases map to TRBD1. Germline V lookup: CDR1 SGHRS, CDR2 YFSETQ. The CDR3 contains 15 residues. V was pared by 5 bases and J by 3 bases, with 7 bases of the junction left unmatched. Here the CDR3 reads CASSLVGTGGYEQYF. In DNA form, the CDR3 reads TGCGCCAGCAGTCTTGTAGGGACAGGGGGCTACGAGCAGTACTTC.

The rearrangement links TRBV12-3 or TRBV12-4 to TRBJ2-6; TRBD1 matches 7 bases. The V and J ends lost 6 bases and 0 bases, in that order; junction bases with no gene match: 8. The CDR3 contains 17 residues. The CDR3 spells CASSSGTESSGANVLTF. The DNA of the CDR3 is TGTGCCAGCAGCTCCGGGACAGAGAGCTCTGGGGCCAACGTCCTGACTTTC.

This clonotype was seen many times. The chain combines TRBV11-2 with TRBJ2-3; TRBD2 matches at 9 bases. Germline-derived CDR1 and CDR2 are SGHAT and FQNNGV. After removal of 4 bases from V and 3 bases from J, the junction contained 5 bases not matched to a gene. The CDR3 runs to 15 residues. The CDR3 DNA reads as TGTGCCAGCAGCTATAGCGGGAGTGATACAGATACGCAGTATTTT. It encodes CASSYSGSDTDTQYF.

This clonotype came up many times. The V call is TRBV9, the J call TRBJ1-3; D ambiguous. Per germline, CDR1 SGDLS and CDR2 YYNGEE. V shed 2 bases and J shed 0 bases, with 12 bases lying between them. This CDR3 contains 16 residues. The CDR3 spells CASSVLGGSSGNTIYF. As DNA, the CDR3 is TGTGCCAGCAGCGTGTTGGGTGGGAGCTCTGGAAACACCATATATTTT.

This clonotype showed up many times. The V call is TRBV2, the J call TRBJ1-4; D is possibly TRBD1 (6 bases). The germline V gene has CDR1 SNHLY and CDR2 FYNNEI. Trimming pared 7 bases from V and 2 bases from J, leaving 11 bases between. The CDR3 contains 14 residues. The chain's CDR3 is CASKTGYTNEKLFF. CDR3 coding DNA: TGTGCCAGCAAAACAGGGTACACTAATGAAAAACTGTTTTTT.

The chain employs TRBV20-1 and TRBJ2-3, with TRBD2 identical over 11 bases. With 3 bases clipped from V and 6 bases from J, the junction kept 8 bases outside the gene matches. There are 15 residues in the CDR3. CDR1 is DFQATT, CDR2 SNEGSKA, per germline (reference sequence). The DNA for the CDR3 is TGCAGTGCTAGTGGGCTAGCGGGAGGCTCGGATACGCAGTATTTT. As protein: CSASGLAGGSDTQYF.

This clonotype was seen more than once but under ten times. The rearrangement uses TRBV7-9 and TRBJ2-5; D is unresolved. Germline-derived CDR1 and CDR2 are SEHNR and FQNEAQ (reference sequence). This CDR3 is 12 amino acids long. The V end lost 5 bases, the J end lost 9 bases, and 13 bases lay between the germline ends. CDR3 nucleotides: TGTGCCAGCAGCCTTTCTCGGTTCCCCCAGTACTTC. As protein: CASSLSRFPQYF.

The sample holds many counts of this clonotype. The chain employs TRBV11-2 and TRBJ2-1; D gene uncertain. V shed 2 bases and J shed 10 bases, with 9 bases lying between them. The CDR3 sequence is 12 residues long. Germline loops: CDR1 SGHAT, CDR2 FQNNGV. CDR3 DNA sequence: TGTGCCAGCAGCTTAATGCCCTGGGAGCAGTTCTTC. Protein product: CASSLMPWEQFF.

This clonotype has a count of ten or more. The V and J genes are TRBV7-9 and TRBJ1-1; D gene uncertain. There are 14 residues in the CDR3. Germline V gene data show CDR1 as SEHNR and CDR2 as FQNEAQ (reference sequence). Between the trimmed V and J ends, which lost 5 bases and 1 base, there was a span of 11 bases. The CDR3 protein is CASSEQNGNTEAFF. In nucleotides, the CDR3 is TGTGCCAGCAGCGAACAAAACGGGAACACTGAAGCTTTCTTT.

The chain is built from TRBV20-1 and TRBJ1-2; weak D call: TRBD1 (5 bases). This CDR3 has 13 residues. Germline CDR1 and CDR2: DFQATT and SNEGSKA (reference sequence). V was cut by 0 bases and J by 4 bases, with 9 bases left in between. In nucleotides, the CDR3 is TGCAGTGCTAGAGAGAGGGGCATCTATGGCTACACCTTC. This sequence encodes CSARERGIYGYTF.

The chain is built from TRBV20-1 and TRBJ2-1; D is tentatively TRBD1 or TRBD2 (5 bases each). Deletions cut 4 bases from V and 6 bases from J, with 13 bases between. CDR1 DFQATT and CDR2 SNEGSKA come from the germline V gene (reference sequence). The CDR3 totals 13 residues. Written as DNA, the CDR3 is TGCAGTGCTACGGGGCTTACAATCAATGAGCAGTTCTTC. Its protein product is CSATGLTINEQFF.

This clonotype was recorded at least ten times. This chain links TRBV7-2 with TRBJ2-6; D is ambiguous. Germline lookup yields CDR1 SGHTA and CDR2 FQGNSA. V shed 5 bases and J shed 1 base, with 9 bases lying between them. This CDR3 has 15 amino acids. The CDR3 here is CASSLRRSGANVLTF. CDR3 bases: TGTGCCAGCAGCCTGCGCCGTTCTGGGGCCAACGTCCTGACTTTC.

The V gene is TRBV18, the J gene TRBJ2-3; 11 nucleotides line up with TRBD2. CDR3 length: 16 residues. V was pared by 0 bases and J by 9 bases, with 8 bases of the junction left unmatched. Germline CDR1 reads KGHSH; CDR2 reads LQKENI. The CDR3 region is CASSPPTSGGAGTQYF. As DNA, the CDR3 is TGTGCCAGCTCACCACCCACTAGCGGGGGCGCGGGGACGCAGTATTTT.

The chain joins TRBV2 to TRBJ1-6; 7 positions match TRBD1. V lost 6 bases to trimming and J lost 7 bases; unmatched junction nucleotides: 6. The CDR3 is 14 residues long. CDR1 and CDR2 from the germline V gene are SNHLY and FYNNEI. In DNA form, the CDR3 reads TGTGCCAGCAGACCGCAGGGGGAAAATTCACCCCTCCACTTT. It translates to CASRPQGENSPLHF. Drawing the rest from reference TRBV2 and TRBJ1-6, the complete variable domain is EPEVTQTPSHQVTQMGQEVILRCVPISNHLYFYWYRQILGQKVEFLVSFYNNEISEKSEIFDDQFSVERPDGSNFTLKIRSTKLEDSAMYFCASRPQGENSPLHFGNGTRLTVT.

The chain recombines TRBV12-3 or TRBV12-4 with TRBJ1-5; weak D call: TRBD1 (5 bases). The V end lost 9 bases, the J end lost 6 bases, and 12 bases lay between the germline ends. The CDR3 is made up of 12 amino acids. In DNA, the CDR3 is TGTGCCAGTAGGGGCGCAGGTCAGCCCCAGCATTTT. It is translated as CASRGAGQPQHF.

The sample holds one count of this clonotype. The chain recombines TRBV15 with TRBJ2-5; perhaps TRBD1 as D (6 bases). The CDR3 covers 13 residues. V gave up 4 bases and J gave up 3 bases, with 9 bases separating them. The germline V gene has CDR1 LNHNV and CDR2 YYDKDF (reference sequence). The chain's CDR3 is CATSKYREETQYF. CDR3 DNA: TGTGCCACCAGCAAATACAGGGAAGAGACCCAGTACTTC.

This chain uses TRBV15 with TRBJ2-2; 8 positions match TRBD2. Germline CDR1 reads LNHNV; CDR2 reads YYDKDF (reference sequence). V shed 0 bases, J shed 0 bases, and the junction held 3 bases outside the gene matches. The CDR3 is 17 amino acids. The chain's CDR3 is CATSREGSGTNTGELFF. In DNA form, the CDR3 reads TGTGCCACCAGCAGAGAAGGTAGCGGGACGAACACCGGGGAGCTGTTTTTT.

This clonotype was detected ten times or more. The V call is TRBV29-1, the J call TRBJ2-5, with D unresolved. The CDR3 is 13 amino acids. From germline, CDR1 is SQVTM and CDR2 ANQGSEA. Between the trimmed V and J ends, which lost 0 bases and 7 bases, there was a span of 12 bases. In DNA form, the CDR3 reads TGCAGCGTTGAAGATCAAAGGGTGGGGACCCAGTACTTC. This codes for CSVEDQRVGTQYF.

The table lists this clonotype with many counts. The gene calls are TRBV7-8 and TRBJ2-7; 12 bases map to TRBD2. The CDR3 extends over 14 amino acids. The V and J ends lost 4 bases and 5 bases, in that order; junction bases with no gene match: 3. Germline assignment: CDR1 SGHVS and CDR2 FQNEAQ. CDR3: CASSSSGGANEQYF. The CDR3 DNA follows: TGTGCCAGCAGCTCTAGCGGGGGGGCCAACGAGCAGTACTTC.